Each of the 14 T cell receptor beta chains below was sequenced from the same sample in a study of blood T cell repertoires in COVID-19. Method: immunoSEQ multiplex PCR; TCRdb's copy keeps in-frame clones and lacks some. This sample has about 280,000 clones, with approximately 83% found just once. Source material: peripheral blood. Receptors were obtained from a woman aged 30 to 39 who had recovered from COVID-19.

This chain links TRBV27 with TRBJ2-7; TRBD1 agrees at 8 bases. The J segment lost 2 bases and the V segment lost 6 bases, leaving 0 bases of the junction unmatched. CDR3 length equals 12 residues. Per the germline V gene, CDR1 is MNHEY and CDR2 is SMNVEV (reference sequence). This chain's CDR3 is CASRDRAYEQYF. The CDR3 nucleotides read TGTGCCAGCAGGGACAGGGCCTACGAGCAGTACTTC.

This chain connects TRBV19 to TRBJ1-5; D gene unclear. The CDR3 contains 14 residues. V shed 3 bases and J shed 3 bases, with 9 bases lying between them. The germline CDR1 and CDR2 sequences are LNHDA and SQIVND (reference sequence). The CDR3 nucleotides read TGTGCCAGTAGTATCGCGGGGAACAATCAGCCCCAGCATTTT. This encodes CASSIAGNNQPQHF.

This chain connects TRBV19 to TRBJ1-1; the D gene is possibly TRBD1 (6 bases). Germline CDR1 and CDR2: LNHDA and SQIVND (reference sequence). Trimming stripped 10 bases from V and 0 bases from J, with 12 bases between. The CDR3 runs 13 residues. The CDR3 coding sequence is TGTGCCACCCGGGACATTATGAACACTGAAGCTTTCTTT. Its protein product is CATRDIMNTEAFF. Looking up the rest from reference TRBV19 and TRBJ1-1 gives the full variable domain: DGGITQSPKYLFRKEGQNVTLSCEQNLNHDAMYWYRQDPGQGLRLIYYSQIVNDFQKGDIAEGYSVSREKKESFPLTVTSAQKNPTAFYLCATRDIMNTEAFFGQGTRLTVV.

This clone showed up just a few times. The rearrangement uses TRBV2 and TRBJ2-7; 9 positions match TRBD1. The V gene's germline CDR1 is SNHLY and CDR2 FYNNEI. The CDR3 has 15 amino acids. The ends lost 7 bases at V and 3 bases at J; junction bases unmatched: 10. CDR3 amino acids: CASKVSQTGGYEQYF. DNA of the CDR3: TGTGCCAGCAAGGTATCCCAGACAGGGGGCTACGAGCAGTACTTC.

The chain uses TRBV7-8 and TRBJ2-3; 10 bases agree with TRBD2. The CDR3 consists of 16 residues. The germline V gene has CDR1 SGHVS and CDR2 FQNEAQ. The junction had 3 bases not matched to a gene; V was cut back by 1 base and J by 2 bases. Here the CDR3 reads CASSLGTSGATDTQYF. As DNA, the CDR3 is TGTGCCAGCAGCTTAGGGACTAGCGGAGCCACAGATACGCAGTATTTT.

V gene TRBV5-4 combines with J gene TRBJ2-5, with 8 bases fitting TRBD1. The CDR3 is 16 residues long. Trimming removed 0 bases from V and 5 bases from J; junction bases left unmatched: 9. Germline CDR1 and CDR2: SGHNT and YYREEE (reference sequence). The CDR3 region is CASSLGGTGHAETQYF. CDR3 sequence (DNA): TGTGCCAGCAGCTTGGGAGGGACAGGACACGCGGAGACCCAGTACTTC.

The CDR3 DNA is TGTGCCAGCAGTACAGGGGGCCCAAAGAACACCGGGGAGCTGTTTTTT. This gives the protein CASSTGGPKNTGELFF. This rearrangement joins TRBV28 to TRBJ2-2, with TRBD1 matching 9 bases. J was trimmed by 1 base and V by 5 bases; bases with no gene match: 5. The CDR3 runs to 16 residues. Looked up from germline, CDR1 is MDHEN and CDR2 is SYDVKM.

This chain uses TRBV6-1 with TRBJ2-1, with 8 bases fitting TRBD1. From germline, CDR1 is MNHNS and CDR2 SASEGT. V dropped 3 bases and J dropped 10; count of bases not matched to a gene: 14. CDR3 length: 16 amino acids. The CDR3 here is CASSELFGTGGREQFF. The CDR3 DNA reads TGTGCCAGCAGTGAGCTCTTCGGGACAGGCGGTAGGGAGCAGTTCTTC.

This chain links TRBV7-9 with TRBJ1-1, with 9 bases that match TRBD1. This CDR3 comprises 15 residues. Germline CDR1 SEHNR, CDR2 FQNEAQ (reference sequence). V dropped 2 bases and J dropped 5; count of bases not matched to a gene: 6. The CDR3 protein is CASSLTGGVSTEAFF. CDR3 coding DNA: TGTGCCAGCAGCTTAACAGGGGGCGTGAGTACTGAAGCTTTCTTT. Variable domain in full (rest from reference TRBV7-9 and TRBJ1-1): DTGVSQNPRHKITKRGQNVTFRCDPISEHNRLYWYRQTLGQGPEFLTYFQNEAQLEKSRLLSDRFSAERPKGSFSTLEIQRTEQGDSAMYLCASSLTGGVSTEAFFGQGTRLTVV.

This clone was recorded once. The chain links TRBV11-2 to TRBJ2-4; 9 nucleotides match TRBD1. V shed 5 bases and J 7 bases; nucleotides not matched to a gene: 9. CDR1 SGHAT and CDR2 FQNNGV come from the germline V gene. The CDR3 is 15 amino acids. For the CDR3, the DNA is TGTGCCAGCAGCCCCCAAGCCGGGACAGGGAACATTCAGTACTTC. Amino acid sequence: CASSPQAGTGNIQYF.

This clone has only one observation. The V gene is TRBV5-4, the J gene TRBJ2-2; 8 bases line up with TRBD1. This CDR3 comprises 15 residues. With V trimmed by 4 bases and J by 6 bases, 8 bases remained unmatched. CDR1 is SGHNT and CDR2 is YYREEE in the germline V gene (reference sequence). CDR3 protein: CASSNTDRGSGELFF. The CDR3 coding sequence is TGTGCCAGCAGCAATACCGACAGGGGATCCGGGGAGCTGTTTTTT.

The V call is TRBV3-1 (or the pseudogene TRBV3-2), the J call TRBJ2-7; 7 bases align to TRBD1. This CDR3 contains 14 residues. V shed 3 bases, J shed 8 bases, and the junction held 10 bases outside the gene matches. Germline V CDR1 and CDR2: LGHDT, YNNKEL (reference sequence). In DNA form, the CDR3 reads TGTGCCAGCAGCCAGGGACAGTACCCCTTCCAGCAGTACTTC. Amino acids: CASSQGQYPFQQYF.

The chain is built from TRBV28 and TRBJ2-2, with 9 bases fitting TRBD1. CDR1 MDHEN and CDR2 SYDVKM come from the germline V gene. V dropped 7 bases and J dropped 6; count of bases not matched to a gene: 6. This CDR3 has 14 amino acids. The CDR3 bases are TGTGCCAGCAACAGGGGGCGTAACGCCGGGGAGCTGTTTTTT. Encoded protein: CASNRGRNAGELFF.

The chain recombines TRBV5-6 with TRBJ1-5; 8 bases align to TRBD1. The germline V gene has CDR1 SGHDT and CDR2 YYEEEE. J lost 6 bases, V lost 4 bases, and 12 bases had no gene match. The CDR3 has 16 residues. CDR3 in amino acids: CASSARRTGLVQPQHF. In DNA form, the CDR3 reads TGTGCCAGCAGCGCTAGACGGACAGGGCTGGTTCAGCCCCAGCATTTT. Variable domain in full (rest from reference TRBV5-6 and TRBJ1-5): DAGVTQSPTHLIKTRGQQVTLRCSPKSGHDTVSWYQQALGQGPQFIFQYYEEEERQRGNFPDRFSGHQFPNYSSELNVNALLLGDSALYLCASSARRTGLVQPQHFGDGTRLSIL.